These 17 T cell receptor beta chains came from one sample sequenced in a study of cytomegalovirus exposure and HLA in healthy donors. The PCR ran on 60 Vbeta and 13 Jbeta primers. Profiling relied on immunoSEQ multiplex PCR, and the TCRdb table lists in-frame clones only, not all of them. This sample's table reports approximately 210,000 clones. The sequencing input was PBMCs. Receptors were obtained from a woman aged 25-40 years in good health and CMV-seropositive.

CDR3 nucleotide sequence: TGTGCCAGTAGGAAACGGAAAAACGAGGCCTACGAGCAGTACTTC. It specifies CASRKRKNEAYEQYF. J is TRBJ2-7 and V is TRBV19; D remains ambiguous. This CDR3 contains 15 residues. The germline V gene encodes CDR1 LNHDA and CDR2 SQIVND (reference sequence). Deletions cut 6 bases from V and 2 bases from J, with 17 bases between.

The chain's CDR3 is CASRRTGTFSEQYF. CDR3 sequence (DNA): TGTGCCAGCAGACGTACCGGGACTTTCTCCGAGCAGTACTTC. The J gene is TRBJ2-7, the V gene TRBV28; D might be TRBD2 (6 bases). Germline CDR1 is MDHEN and CDR2 is SYDVKM. The CDR3 is 14 residues long. Trimming left V 6 bases short and J 6 bases short, with 18 bases between.

The chain has TRBV6-8 and TRBJ2-7; D is unclear. Per the germline V gene, CDR1 is MNHGY and CDR2 is SAAAGT. Trimming cost V 8 bases and J 0 bases, with 11 bases left between them. CDR3 length: 13 amino acids. In DNA form, the CDR3 reads TGTGCCAGCGCGGTGCGGCTCTCCTACGAGCAGTACTTC. Protein: CASAVRLSYEQYF.

The V call is TRBV29-1, the J call TRBJ1-2, with a possible D match to TRBD1 (6 bases). CDR1 and CDR2 (germline): SQVTM, ANQGSEA. The CDR3 totals 10 residues. V gave up 6 bases and J gave up 9 bases, with 11 bases separating them. CDR3: CSVGAESYTF. CDR3 DNA: TGCAGCGTGGGGGCCGAGAGCTACACCTTC.

The chain carries TRBV11-2 and TRBJ1-1, with 8 bases that match TRBD1. There are 13 residues in the CDR3. Germline assignment: CDR1 SGHAT and CDR2 FQNNGV. After removal of 5 bases from V and 11 bases from J, the junction contained 10 bases not matched to a gene. The CDR3 reads CASSPDRGGSAFF. The CDR3, as DNA: TGTGCCAGCAGCCCCGACAGGGGAGGTTCCGCTTTCTTT. Full variable domain (rest looked up from reference TRBV11-2 and TRBJ1-1): EAGVAQSPRYKIIEKRQSVAFWCNPISGHATLYWYQQILGQGPKLLIQFQNNGVVDDSQLPKDRFSAERLKGVDSTLKIQPAKLEDSAVYLCASSPDRGGSAFFGQGTRLTVV.

The chain uses TRBV27 and TRBJ2-5; 9 bases align to TRBD2. J was trimmed by 2 bases and V by 2 bases; bases with no gene match: 3. CDR1 and CDR2 (germline): MNHEY, SMNVEV (reference sequence). This CDR3 spans 15 amino acids. The DNA of the CDR3 is TGTGCCAGCAGTTTAGGGACTAGCAGACAAGAGACCCAGTACTTC. This translates into CASSLGTSRQETQYF.

The chain employs TRBV11-2 and TRBJ2-3, with 8 bases aligning to TRBD2. Germline loops: CDR1 SGHAT, CDR2 FQNNGV. This CDR3 spans 15 amino acids. Trimming took 5 bases from V and 0 from J; bases not matched to a gene: 4. The chain's CDR3 is CASSLSGVSTDTQYF. CDR3 nucleotide sequence: TGTGCCAGCAGCCTTAGCGGGGTTAGCACAGATACGCAGTATTTT.

This rearrangement joins TRBV6-1 to TRBJ2-3; the match to TRBD2 covers 8 bases. The germline V gene encodes CDR1 MNHNS and CDR2 SASEGT. The CDR3 contains 15 residues. With 6 bases clipped from V and 0 bases from J, the junction kept 5 bases outside the gene matches. The CDR3 region is CASSVTSGSTDTQYF. CDR3 DNA sequence: TGTGCCAGCAGCGTAACTAGCGGAAGCACAGATACGCAGTATTTT.

This rearrangement joins TRBV2 to TRBJ2-5, with a tentative D call TRBD2 (6 bases). This CDR3 is 11 amino acids long. Trimming pared 11 bases from V and 3 bases from J, leaving 10 bases between. Germline V CDR1 and CDR2: SNHLY, FYNNEI. CDR3 loop: CAGGGKETQYF. The CDR3 DNA reads as TGTGCCGGGGGAGGAAAAGAGACCCAGTACTTC.

The J gene is TRBJ1-3, the V gene TRBV4-1; 11 bases line up with TRBD1. CDR3 length: 16 amino acids. Germline trimming cut 1 base from V and 3 bases from J; bases unmatched to any gene: 2. CDR1 and CDR2 from the germline V gene are MGHRA and YSYEKL. The CDR3 spells CASSQGTGGNGNTIYF. Written as DNA, the CDR3 is TGCGCCAGCAGCCAAGGGACAGGGGGCAATGGAAACACCATATATTTT.

This sequence joins TRBV11-2 and TRBJ2-2; no definite D call. The ends were cut back, 1 base at V and 1 base at J, with 4 bases in the middle. Germline V gene sequence: CDR1 SGHAT, CDR2 FQNNGV. This CDR3 region has 14 residues. The CDR3 DNA reads as TGTGCCAGCAGCTTAGCGGGGAACACCGGGGAGCTGTTTTTT. Amino acids: CASSLAGNTGELFF.

The V call is TRBV27, the J call TRBJ2-7, with D possibly matching TRBD2 (5 bases). Trimming removed 5 bases at V and 3 bases at J, with 17 bases between. The germline gives CDR1 MNHEY, CDR2 SMNVEV (reference sequence). CDR3 size: 15 residues. The CDR3 protein is CASSPPSRVHYEQYF. The DNA of the CDR3 is TGTGCCAGCAGTCCCCCCTCGCGGGTACACTACGAGCAGTACTTC.

The chain joins TRBV11-2 to TRBJ2-7; TRBD1 is a possible D gene (6 bases). The CDR3 length is 12 residues. Per germline, CDR1 SGHAT and CDR2 FQNNGV. V was trimmed by 4 bases and J by 7 bases, leaving 11 bases between them. The CDR3 spells CASSSEGGEQYF. The DNA for the CDR3 is TGTGCCAGCAGCTCTGAAGGGGGAGAGCAGTACTTC.

J is TRBJ1-4 and V is TRBV6-1; D unclear. This CDR3 is 15 amino acids long. Per germline, CDR1 MNHNS and CDR2 SASEGT. V was cut by 0 bases and J by 7 bases, with 12 bases left in between. CDR3 residues: CASSEARGGVEKLFF. CDR3 nucleotides: TGTGCCAGCAGTGAAGCGCGGGGAGGAGTTGAAAAACTGTTTTTT.

The chain joins TRBV5-4 to TRBJ1-2; no clear D gene. Trimming left V 0 bases short and J 4 bases short, with 7 bases between. This CDR3 contains 13 residues. CDR1 is SGHNT, CDR2 YYREEE, per germline (reference sequence). The CDR3 is CASSLDGSYGYTF. The CDR3 DNA is TGTGCCAGCAGCTTGGACGGGTCCTATGGCTACACCTTC.

The CDR3 sequence is CASSGDRAGYTF. In DNA form, the CDR3 reads TGTGCCAGCAGTGGGGACAGGGCTGGCTACACCTTC. The chain carries TRBV25-1 and TRBJ1-2, with 9 bases fitting TRBD1. Germline assignment: CDR1 MGHDK and CDR2 SYGVNS. The CDR3 sequence is 12 residues long. The J segment lost 7 bases and the V segment lost 4 bases, leaving 1 base of the junction unmatched.

This chain connects TRBV18 to TRBJ1-5; possibly TRBD1 for D (5 bases). The ends were cut back, 3 bases at V and 7 bases at J, with 16 bases in the middle. CDR3 size: 15 residues. Germline values: CDR1 KGHSH, CDR2 LQKENI. Here the CDR3 reads CASSPVTGVSQPQHF. As DNA, the CDR3 is TGTGCCAGCTCACCTGTGACGGGGGTCTCCCAGCCCCAGCATTTT.